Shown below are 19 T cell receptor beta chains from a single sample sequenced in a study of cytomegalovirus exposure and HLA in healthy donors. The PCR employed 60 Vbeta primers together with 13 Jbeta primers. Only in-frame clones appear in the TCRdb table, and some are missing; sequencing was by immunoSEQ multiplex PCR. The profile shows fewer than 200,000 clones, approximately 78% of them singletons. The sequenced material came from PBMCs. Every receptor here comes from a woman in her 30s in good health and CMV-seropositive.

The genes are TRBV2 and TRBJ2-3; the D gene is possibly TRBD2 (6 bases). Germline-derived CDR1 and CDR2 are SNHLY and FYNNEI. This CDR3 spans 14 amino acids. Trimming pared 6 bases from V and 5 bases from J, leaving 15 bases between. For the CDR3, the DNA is TGTGCCAGCAGCAAGCGGGTGACTTTAGATACGCAGTATTTT. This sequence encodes CASSKRVTLDTQYF. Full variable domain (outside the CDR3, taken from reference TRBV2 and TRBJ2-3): EPEVTQTPSHQVTQMGQEVILRCVPISNHLYFYWYRQILGQKVEFLVSFYNNEISEKSEIFDDQFSVERPDGSNFTLKIRSTKLEDSAMYFCASSKRVTLDTQYFGPGTRLTVL.

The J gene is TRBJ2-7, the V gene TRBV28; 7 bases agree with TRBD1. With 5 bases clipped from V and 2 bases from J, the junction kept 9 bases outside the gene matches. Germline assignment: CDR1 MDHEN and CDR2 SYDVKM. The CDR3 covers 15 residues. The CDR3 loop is CASSPPGTATYEQYF. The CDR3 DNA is TGTGCCAGCAGTCCCCCTGGGACAGCAACCTACGAGCAGTACTTC. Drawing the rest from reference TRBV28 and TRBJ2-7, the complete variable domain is DVKVTQSSRYLVKRTGEKVFLECVQDMDHENMFWYRQDPGLGLRLIYFSYDVKMKEKGDIPEGYSVSREKKERFSLILESASTNQTSMYLCASSPPGTATYEQYFGPGTRLTVT.

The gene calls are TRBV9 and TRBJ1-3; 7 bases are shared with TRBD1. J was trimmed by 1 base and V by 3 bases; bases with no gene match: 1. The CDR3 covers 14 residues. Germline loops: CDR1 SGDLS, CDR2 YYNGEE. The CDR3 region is CASSDRGSGNTIYF. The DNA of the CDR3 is TGTGCCAGCAGCGACAGGGGATCTGGAAACACCATATATTTT.

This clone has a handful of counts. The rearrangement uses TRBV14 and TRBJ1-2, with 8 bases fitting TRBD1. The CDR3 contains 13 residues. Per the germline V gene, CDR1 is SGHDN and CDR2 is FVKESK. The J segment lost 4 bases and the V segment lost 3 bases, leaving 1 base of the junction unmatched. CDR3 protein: CASSHGQGYGYTF. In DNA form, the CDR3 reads TGTGCCAGCAGCCATGGACAGGGCTATGGCTACACCTTC.

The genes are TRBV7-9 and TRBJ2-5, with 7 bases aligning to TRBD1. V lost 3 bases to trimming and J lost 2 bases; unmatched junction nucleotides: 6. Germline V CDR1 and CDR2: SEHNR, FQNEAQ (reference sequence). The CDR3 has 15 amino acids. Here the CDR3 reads CASSLLGQAQETQYF. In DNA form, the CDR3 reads TGTGCCAGCAGCTTGCTCGGACAGGCGCAAGAGACCCAGTACTTC.

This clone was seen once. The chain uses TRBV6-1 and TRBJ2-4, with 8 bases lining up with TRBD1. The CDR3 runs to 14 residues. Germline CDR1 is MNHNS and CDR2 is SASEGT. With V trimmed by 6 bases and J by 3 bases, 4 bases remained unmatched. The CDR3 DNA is TGTGCCAGCAGCCCAGGGGGCTACAAAAACATTCAGTACTTC. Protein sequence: CASSPGGYKNIQYF.

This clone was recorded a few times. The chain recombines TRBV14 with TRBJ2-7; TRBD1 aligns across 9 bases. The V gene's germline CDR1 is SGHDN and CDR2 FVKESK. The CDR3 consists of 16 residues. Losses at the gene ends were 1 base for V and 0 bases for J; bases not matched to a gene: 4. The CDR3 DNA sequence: TGTGCCAGCAGCCAAGTCGACAGGGGGATCTCCTACGAGCAGTACTTC. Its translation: CASSQVDRGISYEQYF.

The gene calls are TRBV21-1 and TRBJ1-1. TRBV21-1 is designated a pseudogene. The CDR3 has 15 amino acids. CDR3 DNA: TGTGCCAGCAGCCTCAAAATTCGGGGGAACACTGAAGCTTTCTTT. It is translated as CASSLKIRGNTEAFF.

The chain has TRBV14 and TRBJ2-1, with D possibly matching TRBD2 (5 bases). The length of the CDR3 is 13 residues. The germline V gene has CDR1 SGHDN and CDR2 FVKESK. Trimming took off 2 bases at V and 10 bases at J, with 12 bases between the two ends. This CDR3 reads CASSQSRGGEQFF. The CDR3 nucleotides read TGTGCCAGCAGCCAATCACGTGGAGGCGAGCAGTTCTTC. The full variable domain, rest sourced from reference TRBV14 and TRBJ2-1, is EAGVTQFPSHSVIEKGQTVTLRCDPISGHDNLYWYRRVMGKEIKFLLHFVKESKQDESGMPNNRFLAERTGGTYSTLKVQPAELEDSGVYFCASSQSRGGEQFFGPGTRLTVL.

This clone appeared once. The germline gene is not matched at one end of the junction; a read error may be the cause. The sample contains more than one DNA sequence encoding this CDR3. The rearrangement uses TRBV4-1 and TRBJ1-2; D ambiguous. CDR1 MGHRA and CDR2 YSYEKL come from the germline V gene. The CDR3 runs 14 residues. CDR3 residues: CASSQEWQVYGYTF. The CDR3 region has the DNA TGTGCCAGCAGCCAAGAGTGGCAGGTCTATGGCTACACCTTC.

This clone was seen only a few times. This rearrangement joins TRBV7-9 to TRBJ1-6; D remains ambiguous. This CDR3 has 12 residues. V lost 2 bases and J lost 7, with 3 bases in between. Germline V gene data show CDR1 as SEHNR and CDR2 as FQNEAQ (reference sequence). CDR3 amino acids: CASSLSNSPLHF. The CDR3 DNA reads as TGTGCCAGCAGCTTATCGAATTCACCCCTCCACTTT. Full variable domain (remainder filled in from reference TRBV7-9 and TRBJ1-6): DTGVSQNPRHKITKRGQNVTFRCDPISEHNRLYWYRQTLGQGPEFLTYFQNEAQLEKSRLLSDRFSAERPKGSFSTLEIQRTEQGDSAMYLCASSLSNSPLHFGNGTRLTVT.

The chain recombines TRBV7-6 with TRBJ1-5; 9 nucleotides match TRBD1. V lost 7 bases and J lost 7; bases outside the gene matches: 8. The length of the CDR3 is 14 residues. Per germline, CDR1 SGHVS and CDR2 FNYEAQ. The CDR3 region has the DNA TGTGCCAGCAACCCTATCGGGACAGGGCAGCCCCAGCATTTT. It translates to CASNPIGTGQPQHF.

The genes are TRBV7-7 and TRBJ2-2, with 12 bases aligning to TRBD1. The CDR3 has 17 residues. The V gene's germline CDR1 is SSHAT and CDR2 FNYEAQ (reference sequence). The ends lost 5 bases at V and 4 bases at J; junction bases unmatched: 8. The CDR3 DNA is TGTGCCAGCAGCCACCGGGACAGGGGGCCCCTCACCGGGGAGCTGTTTTTT. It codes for CASSHRDRGPLTGELFF. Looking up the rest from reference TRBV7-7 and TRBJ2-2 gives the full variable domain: GAGVSQSPRYKVTKRGQDVTLRCDPISSHATLYWYQQALGQGPEFLTYFNYEAQPDKSGLPSDRFSAERPEGSISTLTIQRTEQRDSAMYRCASSHRDRGPLTGELFFGEGSRLTVL.

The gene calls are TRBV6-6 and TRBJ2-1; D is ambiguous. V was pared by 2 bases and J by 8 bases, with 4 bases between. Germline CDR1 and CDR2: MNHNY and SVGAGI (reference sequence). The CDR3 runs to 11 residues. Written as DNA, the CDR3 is TGTGCCAGCAGTTACCGGGATGAGCAGTTCTTC. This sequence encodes CASSYRDEQFF.

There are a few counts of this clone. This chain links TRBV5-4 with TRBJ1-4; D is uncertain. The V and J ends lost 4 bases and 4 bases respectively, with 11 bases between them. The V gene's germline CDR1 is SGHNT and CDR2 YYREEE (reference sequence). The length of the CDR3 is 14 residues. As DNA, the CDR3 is TGTGCCAGCAGCGAGGCCGGACTTAATGAAAAACTGTTTTTT. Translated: CASSEAGLNEKLFF.

The CDR3 is CASSETGAEAFF. The CDR3 DNA sequence: TGTGCCAGCAGTGAAACCGGGGCTGAAGCTTTCTTT. The chain couples TRBV2 to TRBJ1-1; D uncertain. The V gene's germline CDR1 is SNHLY and CDR2 FYNNEI. The V gene lost 2 bases and the J gene lost 6 bases, with 7 bases spanning the gap. The CDR3 is made up of 12 amino acids.

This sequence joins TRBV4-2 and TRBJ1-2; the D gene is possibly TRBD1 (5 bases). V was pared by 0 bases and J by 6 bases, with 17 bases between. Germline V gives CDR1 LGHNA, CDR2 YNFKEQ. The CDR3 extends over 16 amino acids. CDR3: CASSQDLPGRGDGYTF. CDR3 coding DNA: TGTGCCAGCAGCCAAGATCTACCCGGGAGAGGGGATGGCTACACCTTC.

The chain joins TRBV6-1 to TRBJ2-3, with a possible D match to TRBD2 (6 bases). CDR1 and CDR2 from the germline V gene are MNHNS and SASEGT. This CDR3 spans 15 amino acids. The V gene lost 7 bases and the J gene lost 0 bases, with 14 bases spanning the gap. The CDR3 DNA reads TGTGCCAGCAAGGATCTAGCGACCAGCACAGATACGCAGTATTTT. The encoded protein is CASKDLATSTDTQYF.

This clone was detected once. The CDR3 region is CASSHFNEQFF. The CDR3 nucleotides read TGTGCCAGCAGCCATTTCAATGAGCAGTTCTTC. This sequence joins TRBV11-2 and TRBJ2-1; D is uncertain. This CDR3 is 11 amino acids long. Trimming removed 5 bases from V and 6 bases from J, with 5 bases in between. The germline CDR1 and CDR2 sequences are SGHAT and FQNNGV.